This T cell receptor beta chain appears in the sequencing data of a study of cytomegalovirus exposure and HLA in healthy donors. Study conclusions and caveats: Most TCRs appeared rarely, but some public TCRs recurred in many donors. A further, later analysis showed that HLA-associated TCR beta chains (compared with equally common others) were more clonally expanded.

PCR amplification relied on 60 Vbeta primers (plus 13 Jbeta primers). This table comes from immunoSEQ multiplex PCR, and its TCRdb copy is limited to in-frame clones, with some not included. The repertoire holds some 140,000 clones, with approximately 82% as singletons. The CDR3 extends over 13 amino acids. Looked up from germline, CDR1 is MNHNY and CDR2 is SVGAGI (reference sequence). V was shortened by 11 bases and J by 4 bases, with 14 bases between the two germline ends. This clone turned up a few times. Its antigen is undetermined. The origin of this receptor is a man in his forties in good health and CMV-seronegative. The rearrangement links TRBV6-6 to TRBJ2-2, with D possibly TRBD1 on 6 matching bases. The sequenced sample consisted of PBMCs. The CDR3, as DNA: TGTGCCGGGTCTACAGGGCGCACCGGGGAGCTGTTTTTT. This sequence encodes CAGSTGRTGELFF.